Each of the 3 T cell receptor beta chains below was sequenced from the same sample in a study of blood T cell repertoires in COVID-19. Assay: immunoSEQ multiplex PCR; the TCRdb copy retains only in-frame clones and omits some. The sample records a few hundred thousand clones, roughly 80% being singletons. Material: PBMCs or T cells enriched from blood (not recorded which). The source is a woman aged 40 to 50 with acute COVID-19.

This rearrangement joins TRBV3-1 (or the pseudogene TRBV3-2) to TRBJ1-3; 8 nucleotides agree with TRBD1. Per germline, CDR1 LGHDT and CDR2 YNNKEL (reference sequence). Germline trimming cut 6 bases from V and 2 bases from J; bases unmatched to any gene: 6. The CDR3 sequence is 15 residues long. The CDR3 bases are TGTGCCAGCAGTAGACAGGGGACGCCTGGAAACACCATATATTTT. This translates into CASSRQGTPGNTIYF.

This clone was recorded only once. This rearrangement joins TRBV5-1 to TRBJ1-4, with D perhaps matching TRBD1 (6 bases). Trimming cost V 0 bases and J 6 bases, with 12 bases left between them. The CDR3 consists of 15 residues. The germline V gene has CDR1 SGHRS and CDR2 YFSETQ. Written as DNA, the CDR3 is TGCGCCAGCAGCTTGGACGGTCAGGGGTATGAAAAACTGTTTTTT. This gives the protein CASSLDGQGYEKLFF.

The V and J genes are TRBV18 and TRBJ2-7, with TRBD1 matching over 8 bases. The ends lost 6 bases at V and 6 bases at J; junction bases unmatched: 7. CDR1 KGHSH and CDR2 LQKENI come from the germline V gene. The CDR3 has 13 residues. CDR3 sequence reads: CASSEDRAGEQYF. The CDR3, as DNA: TGTGCCAGCTCCGAGGACAGGGCAGGCGAGCAGTACTTC.